These T cell receptor beta chains were read from a single sample in a study of low-dose radiotherapy and immunotherapy resistance in tumors. TCRdb re-called the reads with MiXCR, one entry per CDR3 protein. The data show 64,000 or so distinct CDR3 sequences, with around 30% seen just once and roughly 10% held by the top ten. Sequences were derived from PBMCs, sampled before treatment. These receptors originate from a female donor with ovarian cancer. Each CDR3 is given with its conserved first and last residue. A D gene is named only where the DNA matches it firmly. Size is stated for part of the rows, as once, few or many counts, or as a class when the clone is expanded.

few	TRBD2	TRBJ2-1	TRBV4-2	CASSAGTSRGEQFF	TGTGCCAGCAGCGCCGGGACTAGTCGAGGTGAGCAGTTCTTC
.	.	TRBJ1-6	TRBV4-1	CASSHTSLGLDNSPLHF	TGCGCCAGCAGCCATACCTCGTTGGGACTGGATAATTCACCCCTCCACTTT
few	.	TRBJ1-2	TRBV19	CASSMRSLLSGYTF	TGTGCCAGTAGTATGAGGTCTCTCCTGTCGGGCTACACCTTC
many	.	TRBJ1-4	TRBV7-2	CASSPRFFATPPANEKLFF	TGTGCCAGCAGCCCCCGGTTTTTTGCGACTCCTCCGGCTAATGAAAAACTGTTTTTT
many	.	TRBJ2-5	TRBV9	CASSVDEETQYF	TGTGCCAGCAGCGTAGACGAAGAGACCCAGTACTTC
many	.	TRBJ2-2	TRBV12-3/TRBV12-4	CASSSGTITGELFF	TGTGCCAGCAGTTCCGGGACAATCACCGGGGAGCTGTTTTTT
many	.	TRBJ2-2	TRBV19	CASSIQPQGTTGELFF	TGTGCCAGTAGTATACAACCGCAGGGAACCACCGGGGAGCTGTTTTTT
many	TRBD1	TRBJ2-1	TRBV7-9	CASSSIGTGTYNEQFF	TGTGCCAGCAGCTCAATTGGGACAGGGACCTACAATGAGCAGTTCTTC
.	TRBD2	TRBJ2-1	TRBV28	CASSGPSGGAYNEQFF	TGTGCCAGCAGTGGTCCTAGCGGGGGGGCTTACAATGAGCAGTTCTTC
many	TRBD2	TRBJ2-1	TRBV3-1	CASSPRLARSYNEQFF	TGTGCCAGCAGCCCCCGACTAGCGCGCTCCTACAATGAGCAGTTCTTC
many	.	TRBJ2-1	TRBV5-1	CASSLGQEVDEQFF	TGCGCCAGCAGCTTGGGGCAAGAGGTGGATGAGCAGTTCTTC
many	.	TRBJ1-2	TRBV29-1	CSVDRDENYGYTF	TGCAGCGTTGACAGGGATGAAAACTATGGCTACACCTTC
few	TRBD2	TRBJ2-1	TRBV10-3	CASLGGSNDEQFF	TGTGCCTCCCTCGGCGGGAGTAACGATGAGCAGTTCTTC
.	.	TRBJ1-5	TRBV5-1	CASSLVPGREQPQHF	TGCGCCAGCAGCTTGGTCCCAGGGAGAGAACAGCCCCAGCATTTT
many	TRBD1	TRBJ2-1	TRBV24-1	CATSDSGTGAVEQFF	TGTGCCACCAGTGATTCCGGGACAGGGGCGGTTGAGCAGTTCTTC
few	.	TRBJ2-7	TRBV3-1	CASSQEPFSEQYF	TGTGCCAGCAGCCAAGAGCCCTTTAGCGAGCAGTACTTC
many	TRBD2	TRBJ2-3	TRBV3-1	CASSDLAGGGTDTQYF	TGTGCCAGCAGCGATTTAGCGGGGGGCGGCACAGATACGCAGTATTTT
many	.	TRBJ1-4	TRBV19	CASSIEWSGSYATNEKLFF	TGTGCCAGTAGTATAGAGTGGTCCGGCAGCTATGCAACTAATGAAAAACTGTTTTTT
few	TRBD2	TRBJ2-1	TRBV6-2/TRBV6-3	CASSTGTGLAPTNEQFF	TGTGCCAGCAGTACCGGGACGGGACTAGCCCCCACAAATGAGCAGTTCTTC
.	TRBD2	TRBJ2-3	TRBV20-1	CSASASAGGTSTDTQYF	TGCAGTGCTAGTGCCTCAGCGGGGGGGACCTCAACAGATACGCAGTATTTT
.	TRBD1	TRBJ1-1	TRBV19	CASGTGNMLGAFF	TGTGCCAGCGGGACAGGGAATATGCTTGGAGCTTTCTTT
many	.	TRBJ2-7	TRBV11-1	CASSSQGYEQYF	TGTGCCAGCAGCTCTCAGGGCTACGAGCAGTACTTC
.	.	TRBJ1-4	TRBV12-3/TRBV12-4	CASSLGQLMNEKLFF	TGTGCCAGCAGTTTAGGACAGCTTATGAATGAAAAACTGTTTTTT
.	TRBD2	TRBJ2-1	TRBV5-1	CASSLLAGRGNEQFF	TGCGCCAGCAGCTTGTTAGCGGGGAGGGGAAATGAGCAGTTCTTC
.	TRBD2	TRBJ2-3	TRBV11-2	CASTPSRGLGTDTQYF	TGTGCCAGCACCCCCAGTCGGGGACTAGGCACAGATACGCAGTATTTT
.	TRBD1	TRBJ1-2	TRBV15	CATSREGTGYGYTF	TGTGCCACCAGCAGAGAGGGGACAGGTTATGGCTACACCTTC
many	TRBD1	TRBJ1-5	TRBV20-1	CSAPTGGEGQPQHF	TGCAGTGCTCCCACAGGGGGCGAAGGTCAGCCCCAGCATTTT
many	TRBD2	TRBJ2-2	TRBV5-4	CASRPGTSGPPNTGELFF	TGTGCCAGCAGACCCGGGACTAGCGGGCCTCCGAACACCGGGGAGCTGTTTTTT
many	.	TRBJ1-1	TRBV6-2/TRBV6-3	CASSPYREMNTEAFF	TGTGCCAGCAGTCCTTACAGGGAGATGAACACTGAAGCTTTCTTT
.	.	TRBJ2-2	TRBV25-1	CASTDGRANTGELFF	TGTGCCAGCACGGATGGGCGGGCGAACACCGGGGAGCTGTTTTTT
.	TRBD2	TRBJ2-5	TRBV29-1	CSRTSGETQYF	TGCAGCAGGACTAGCGGGGAGACCCAGTACTTC
.	.	TRBJ2-7	TRBV7-2	CASSFEGLFYEQYF	TGTGCCAGCAGCTTTGAGGGGCTGTTCTACGAGCAGTACTTC
many	TRBD1	TRBJ1-2	TRBV4-2	CASSQDPSAGGNGYTF	TGTGCCAGCAGCCAAGATCCTAGTGCAGGGGGAAATGGCTACACCTTC
many	TRBD1	TRBJ2-2	TRBV27	CATRGTVGGELFF	TGTGCCACCAGGGGGACAGTCGGCGGGGAGCTGTTTTTT
.	.	TRBJ2-3	TRBV29-1	CSVDRVAVTTDTQYF	TGCAGCGTTGATCGTGTAGCGGTTACCACAGATACGCAGTATTTT
.	.	TRBJ1-5	TRBV7-8	CASSSRGGAQHF	TGTGCCAGCAGCTCACGCGGGGGGGCCCAGCATTTT
many	.	TRBJ1-1	TRBV21-1	CASSKVGQGEAMNTEAFF	TGTGCCAGCAGCAAAGTCGGACAGGGGGAGGCCATGAACACTGAAGCTTTCTTT
.	TRBD1	TRBJ1-4	TRBV5-1	CASSPAGTGNEKLFF	TGCGCCAGCAGCCCTGCCGGGACAGGGAACGAAAAACTGTTTTTT
.	.	TRBJ1-2	TRBV28	CASSFLQSYGYTF	TGTGCCAGCAGTTTTCTACAGTCCTATGGCTACACCTTC
many	.	TRBJ1-2	TRBV29-1	CSVEDDYGYTF	TGCAGCGTTGAAGACGACTATGGCTACACCTTC
many	.	TRBJ2-3	TRBV30	CAWRPLRGISRRPDTQYF	TGTGCCTGGAGACCCTTACGGGGTATTAGCCGGCGCCCAGATACGCAGTATTTT
few	TRBD2	TRBJ2-2	TRBV5-4	CASGPGLAGTGELFF	TGTGCCAGCGGCCCGGGACTAGCGGGCACCGGGGAGCTGTTTTTT
many	.	TRBJ1-1	TRBV4-3	CASSQLREAEAFF	TGCGCCAGCAGCCAACTCCGGGAGGCTGAAGCTTTCTTT
many	.	TRBJ2-6	TRBV20-1	CSASTGPGANVLTF	TGCAGTGCTAGCACGGGGCCTGGGGCCAACGTCCTGACTTTC
many	TRBD2	TRBJ2-3	TRBV7-2	CASSSSGGATDTQYF	TGTGCCAGCAGCTCTAGCGGGGGGGCAACAGATACGCAGTATTTT
.	TRBD2	TRBJ2-1	TRBV15	CATSGSGLAGGPSYNEQFF	TGTGCCACCAGCGGATCGGGACTAGCGGGAGGGCCTTCCTACAATGAGCAGTTCTTC
many	.	TRBJ1-6	TRBV27	CASSVQRDGNSPLHF	TGTGCCAGCAGTGTGCAACGGGACGGGAATTCACCCCTCCACTTT
.	.	TRBJ2-1	TRBV18	CASSPRQLPQDNEQFF	TGTGCCAGCTCACCACGCCAGCTCCCGCAGGACAATGAGCAGTTCTTC
many	.	TRBJ1-2	TRBV20-1	CSARDPGTSVYGYTF	TGCAGTGCTAGAGATCCAGGGACGTCGGTCTATGGCTACACCTTC
many	TRBD2	TRBJ2-3	TRBV3-1	CASSPYTSGGTQYF	TGTGCCAGCAGCCCCTACACCTCGGGGGGTACGCAGTATTTT
many	.	TRBJ2-1	TRBV29-1	CSVSNEQFF	TGCAGCGTTAGTAATGAGCAGTTCTTC